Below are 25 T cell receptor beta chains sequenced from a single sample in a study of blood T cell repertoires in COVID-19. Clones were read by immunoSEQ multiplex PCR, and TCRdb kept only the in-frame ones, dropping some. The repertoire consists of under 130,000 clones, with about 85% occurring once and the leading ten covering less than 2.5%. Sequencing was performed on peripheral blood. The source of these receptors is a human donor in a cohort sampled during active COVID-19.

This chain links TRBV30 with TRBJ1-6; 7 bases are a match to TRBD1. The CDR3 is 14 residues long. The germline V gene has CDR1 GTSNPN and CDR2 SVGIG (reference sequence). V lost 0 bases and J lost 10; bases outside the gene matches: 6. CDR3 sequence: CAWSVEGAGSPLHF. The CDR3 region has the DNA TGTGCCTGGAGTGTTGAGGGGGCGGGGTCACCCCTCCACTTT.

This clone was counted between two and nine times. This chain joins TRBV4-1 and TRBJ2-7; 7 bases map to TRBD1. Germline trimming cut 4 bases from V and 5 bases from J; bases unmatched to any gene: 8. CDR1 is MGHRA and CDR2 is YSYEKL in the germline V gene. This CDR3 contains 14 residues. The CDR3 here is CASSPTGVGDEQYF. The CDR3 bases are TGCGCCAGCAGCCCCACAGGGGTCGGGGACGAGCAGTACTTC.

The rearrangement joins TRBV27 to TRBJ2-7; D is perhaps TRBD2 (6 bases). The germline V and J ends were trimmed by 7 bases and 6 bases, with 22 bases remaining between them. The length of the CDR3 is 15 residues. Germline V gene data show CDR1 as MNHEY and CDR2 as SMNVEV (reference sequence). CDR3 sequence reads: CASNSRRGSGLEQYF. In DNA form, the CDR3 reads TGTGCCAGCAACTCCCGTCGTGGCAGCGGGCTCGAGCAGTACTTC.

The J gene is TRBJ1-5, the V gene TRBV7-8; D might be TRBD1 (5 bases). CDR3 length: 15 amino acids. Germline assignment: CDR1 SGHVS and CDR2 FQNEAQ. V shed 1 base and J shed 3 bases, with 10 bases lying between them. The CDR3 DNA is TGTGCCAGCAGCTTAGAGGACACCTACAATCAGCCCCAGCATTTT. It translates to CASSLEDTYNQPQHF.

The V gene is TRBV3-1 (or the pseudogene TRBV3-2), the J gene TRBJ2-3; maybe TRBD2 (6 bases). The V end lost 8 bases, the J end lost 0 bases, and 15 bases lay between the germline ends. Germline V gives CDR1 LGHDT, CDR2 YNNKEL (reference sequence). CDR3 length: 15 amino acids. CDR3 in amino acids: CASSSLGTSTDTQYF. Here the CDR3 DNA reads TGTGCCAGCTCCTCTCTCGGGACTAGCACAGATACGCAGTATTTT.

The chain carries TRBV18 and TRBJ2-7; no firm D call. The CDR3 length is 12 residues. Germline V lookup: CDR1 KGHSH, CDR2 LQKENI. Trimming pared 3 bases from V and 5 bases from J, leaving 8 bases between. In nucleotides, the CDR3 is TGTGCCAGCTCACCCCTCGCGGACGAGCAGTACTTC. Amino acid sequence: CASSPLADEQYF.

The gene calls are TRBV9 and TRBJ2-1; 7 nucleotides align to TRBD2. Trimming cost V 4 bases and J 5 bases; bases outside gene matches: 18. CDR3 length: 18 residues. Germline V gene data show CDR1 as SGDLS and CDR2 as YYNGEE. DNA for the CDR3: TGTGCCAGCAGCAGTCGTAATTCTGGGGGGGAGCGGGACAATGAGCAGTTCTTC. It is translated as CASSSRNSGGERDNEQFF.

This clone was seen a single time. CDR3 loop: CASSDVSGETQYF. The CDR3 DNA follows: TGTGCCAGCAGTGATGTTAGCGGGGAGACCCAGTACTTC. This chain links TRBV2 with TRBJ2-5; 7 bases match TRBD2. This CDR3 is 13 amino acids long. V trimming: 3 bases; J trimming: 5 bases; junction bases outside the gene matches: 3. CDR1 is SNHLY and CDR2 is FYNNEI in the germline V gene.

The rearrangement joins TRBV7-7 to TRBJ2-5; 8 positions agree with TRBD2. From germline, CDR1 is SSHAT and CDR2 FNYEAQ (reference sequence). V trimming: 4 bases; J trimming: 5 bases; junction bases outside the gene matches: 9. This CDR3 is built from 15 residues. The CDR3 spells CASSSSGGLEETQYF. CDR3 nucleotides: TGTGCCAGCAGCTCCAGCGGGGGCCTTGAGGAGACCCAGTACTTC.

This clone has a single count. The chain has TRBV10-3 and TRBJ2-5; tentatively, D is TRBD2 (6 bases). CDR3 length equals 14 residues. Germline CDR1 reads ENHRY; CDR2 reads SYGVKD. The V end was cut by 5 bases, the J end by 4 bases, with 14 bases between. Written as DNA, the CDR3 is TGTGCCATCAGTCCCTCAGGAGGGCCAGAGACCCAGTACTTC. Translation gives CAISPSGGPETQYF.

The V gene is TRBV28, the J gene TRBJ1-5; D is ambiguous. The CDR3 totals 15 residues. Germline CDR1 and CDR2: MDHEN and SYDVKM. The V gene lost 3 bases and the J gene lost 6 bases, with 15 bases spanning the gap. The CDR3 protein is CASSFLPSGGQPQHF. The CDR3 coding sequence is TGTGCCAGCAGTTTCCTTCCTAGCGGAGGTCAGCCCCAGCATTTT.

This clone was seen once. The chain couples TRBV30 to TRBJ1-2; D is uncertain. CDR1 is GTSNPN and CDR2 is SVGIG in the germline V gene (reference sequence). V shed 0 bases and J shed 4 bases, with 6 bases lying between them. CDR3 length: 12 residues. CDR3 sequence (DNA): TGTGCCTGGAGTGTGGGCCCCTATGGCTACACCTTC. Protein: CAWSVGPYGYTF.

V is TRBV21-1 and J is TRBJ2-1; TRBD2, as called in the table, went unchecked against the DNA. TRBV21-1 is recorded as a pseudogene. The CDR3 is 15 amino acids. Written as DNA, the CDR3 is TGTGCCAGCAGCAAAGCCCCTAGCGGGAGGACCGGGCTCCTCTTC. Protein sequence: CASSKAPSGRTGLLF.

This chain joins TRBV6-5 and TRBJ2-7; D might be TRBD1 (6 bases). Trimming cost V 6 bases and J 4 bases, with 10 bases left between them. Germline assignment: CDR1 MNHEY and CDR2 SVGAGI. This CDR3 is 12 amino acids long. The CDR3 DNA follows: TGTGCCAGCAGGAGGGACACGTACGAGCAGTACTTC. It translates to CASRRDTYEQYF.

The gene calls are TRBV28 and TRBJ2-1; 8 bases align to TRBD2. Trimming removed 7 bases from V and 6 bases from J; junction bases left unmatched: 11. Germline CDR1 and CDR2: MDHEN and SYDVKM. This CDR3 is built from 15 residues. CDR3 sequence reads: CASNPPGLGINEQFF. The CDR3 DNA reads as TGTGCCAGCAACCCACCGGGACTAGGTATCAATGAGCAGTTCTTC.

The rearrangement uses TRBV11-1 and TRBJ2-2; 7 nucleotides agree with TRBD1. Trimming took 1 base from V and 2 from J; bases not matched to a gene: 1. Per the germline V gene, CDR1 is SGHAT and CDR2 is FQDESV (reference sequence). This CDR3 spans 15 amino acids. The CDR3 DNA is TGTGCCAGCAGCTTAGACAGGGGTAACACCGGGGAGCTGTTTTTT. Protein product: CASSLDRGNTGELFF.

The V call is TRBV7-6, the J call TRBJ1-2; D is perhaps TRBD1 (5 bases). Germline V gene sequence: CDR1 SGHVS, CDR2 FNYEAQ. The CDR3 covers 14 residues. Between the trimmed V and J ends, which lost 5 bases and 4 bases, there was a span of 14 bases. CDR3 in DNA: TGTGCCAGCAGCCCGGGGGGAGGACCCTATGGCTACACCTTC. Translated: CASSPGGGPYGYTF.

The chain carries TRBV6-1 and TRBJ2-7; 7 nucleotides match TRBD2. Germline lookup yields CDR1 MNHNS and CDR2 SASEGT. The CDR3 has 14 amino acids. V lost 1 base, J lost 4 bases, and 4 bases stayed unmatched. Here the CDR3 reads CASSEVGGEYEQYF. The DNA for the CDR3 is TGTGCCAGCAGTGAAGTGGGGGGGGAGTACGAGCAGTACTTC.

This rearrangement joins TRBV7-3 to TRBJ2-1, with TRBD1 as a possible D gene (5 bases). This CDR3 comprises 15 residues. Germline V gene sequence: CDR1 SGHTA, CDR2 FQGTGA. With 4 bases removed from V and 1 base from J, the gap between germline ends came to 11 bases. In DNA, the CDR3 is TGTGCCAGCAGCTCCGACAGCCAGTCCTACAATGAGCAGTTCTTC. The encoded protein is CASSSDSQSYNEQFF.

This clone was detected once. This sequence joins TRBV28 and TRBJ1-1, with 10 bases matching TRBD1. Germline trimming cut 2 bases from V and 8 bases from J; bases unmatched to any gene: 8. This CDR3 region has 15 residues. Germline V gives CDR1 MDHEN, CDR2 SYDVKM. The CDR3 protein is CASSLAGQGPPEAFF. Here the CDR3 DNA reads TGTGCCAGCAGTTTAGCGGGACAGGGGCCTCCGGAAGCTTTCTTT.

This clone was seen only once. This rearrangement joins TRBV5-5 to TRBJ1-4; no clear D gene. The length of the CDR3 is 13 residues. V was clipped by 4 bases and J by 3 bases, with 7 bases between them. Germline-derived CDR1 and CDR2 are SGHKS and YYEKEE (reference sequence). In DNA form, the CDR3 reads TGTGCCAGCAGCCCGGACTCTAATGAAAAACTGTTTTTT. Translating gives CASSPDSNEKLFF.

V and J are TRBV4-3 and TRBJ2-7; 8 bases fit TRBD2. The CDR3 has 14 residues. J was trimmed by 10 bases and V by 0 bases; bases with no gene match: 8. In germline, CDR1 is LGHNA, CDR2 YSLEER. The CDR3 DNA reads TGCGCCAGCAGCCAAGAACAGCTAGCGGGCGCCCAGTACTTC. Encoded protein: CASSQEQLAGAQYF.

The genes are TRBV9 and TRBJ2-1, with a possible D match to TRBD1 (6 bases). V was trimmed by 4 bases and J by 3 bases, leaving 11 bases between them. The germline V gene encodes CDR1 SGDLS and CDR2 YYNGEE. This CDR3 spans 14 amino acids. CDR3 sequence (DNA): TGTGCCAGCAGCCCCCCCAGGGGCTACAATGAGCAGTTCTTC. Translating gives CASSPPRGYNEQFF.

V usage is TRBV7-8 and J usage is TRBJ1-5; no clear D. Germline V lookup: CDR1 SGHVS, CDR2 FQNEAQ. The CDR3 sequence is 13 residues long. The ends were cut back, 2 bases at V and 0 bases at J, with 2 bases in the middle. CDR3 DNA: TGTGCCAGCAGCTTACTTAGCAATCAGCCCCAGCATTTT. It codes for CASSLLSNQPQHF.

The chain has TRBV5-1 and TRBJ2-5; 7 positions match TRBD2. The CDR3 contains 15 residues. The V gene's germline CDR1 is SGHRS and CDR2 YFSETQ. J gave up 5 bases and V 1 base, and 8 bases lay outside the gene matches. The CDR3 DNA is TGCGCCAGCAGCTTGCCGGCGGGAGCCGACGAGACCCAGTACTTC. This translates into CASSLPAGADETQYF.